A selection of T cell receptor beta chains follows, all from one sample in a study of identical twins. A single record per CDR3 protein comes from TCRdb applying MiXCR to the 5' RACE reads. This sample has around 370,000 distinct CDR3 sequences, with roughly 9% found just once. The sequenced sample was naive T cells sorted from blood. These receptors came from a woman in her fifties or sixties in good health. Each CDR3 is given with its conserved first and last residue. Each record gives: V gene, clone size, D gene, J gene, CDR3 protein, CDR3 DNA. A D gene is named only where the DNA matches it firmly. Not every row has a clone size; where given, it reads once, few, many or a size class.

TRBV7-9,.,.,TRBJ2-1,CASSLAVASAVDEQFF,TGTGCCAGCAGCTTAGCTGTCGCTAGCGCCGTGGATGAGCAGTTCTTC
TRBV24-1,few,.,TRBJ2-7,CATSDSGGLNYEQYF,TGTGCCACCAGTGATTCAGGGGGACTTAACTACGAGCAGTACTTC
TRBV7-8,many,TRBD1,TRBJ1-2,CASSQGIPGQGVGYTF,TGTGCCAGCAGCCAGGGCATACCGGGACAGGGAGTTGGCTACACCTTC
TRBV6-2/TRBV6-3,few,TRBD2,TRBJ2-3,CASSPLFLKLAGGPDTQYF,TGTGCCAGCAGTCCACTATTCCTCAAACTAGCGGGAGGACCAGATACGCAGTATTTT
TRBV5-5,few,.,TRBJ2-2,CASSLAPGARTGELFF,TGTGCCAGCAGCTTGGCCCCGGGCGCGCGGACCGGGGAGCTGTTTTTT
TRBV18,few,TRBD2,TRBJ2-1,CASSPDPVTSGSQFF,TGTGCCAGCTCACCAGACCCAGTGACTAGCGGGAGTCAGTTCTTC
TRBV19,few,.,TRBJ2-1,CASTAYSSYNEQFF,TGTGCCAGTACGGCCTACAGCTCCTACAATGAGCAGTTCTTC
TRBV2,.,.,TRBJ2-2,CASRYYQGTANTGELFF,TGTGCCAGCAGATATTACCAGGGGACCGCGAACACCGGGGAGCTGTTTTTT
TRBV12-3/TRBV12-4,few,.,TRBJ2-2,CASSRTNTGELFF,TGTGCCAGCAGCCGAACGAACACCGGGGAGCTGTTTTTT
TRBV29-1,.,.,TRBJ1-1,CSVETFAVNTEAFF,TGCAGCGTTGAAACCTTTGCGGTGAACACTGAAGCTTTCTTT
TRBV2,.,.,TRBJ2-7,CASSAKNEQYF,TGTGCCAGCAGCGCCAAAAACGAGCAGTACTTC
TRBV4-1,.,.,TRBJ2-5,CASSLSGQNKETQYF,TGCGCCAGCAGCCTCAGCGGCCAAAACAAAGAGACCCAGTACTTC
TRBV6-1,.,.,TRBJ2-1,CASSEARSNEQFF,TGTGCCAGCAGTGAAGCCCGAAGCAATGAGCAGTTCTTC
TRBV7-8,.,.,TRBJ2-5,CASSSAGLRQETQYF,TGTGCCAGCAGCTCGGCGGGACTCCGCCAAGAGACCCAGTACTTC
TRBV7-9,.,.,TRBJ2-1,CASSLAGQDEQFF,TGTGCCAGCAGCTTAGCGGGGCAAGATGAGCAGTTCTTC
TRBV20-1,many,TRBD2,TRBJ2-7,CSAKAGGVSYEQYF,TGCAGTGCTAAAGCGGGAGGAGTCTCCTACGAGCAGTACTTC
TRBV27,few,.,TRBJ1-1,CASSPDSGTEAFF,TGTGCCAGCAGTCCCGACAGCGGCACTGAAGCTTTCTTT
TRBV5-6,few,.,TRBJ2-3,CASSLVRDSTDTQYF,TGTGCCAGCAGCTTGGTCCGGGACAGCACAGATACGCAGTATTTT
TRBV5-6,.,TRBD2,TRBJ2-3,CASSLVLLAGGPTSTDTQYF,TGTGCCAGCAGCTTGGTGCTACTAGCGGGAGGGCCTACTAGCACAGATACGCAGTATTTT
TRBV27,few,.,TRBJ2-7,CASRTAGGISYEQYF,TGTGCCAGCAGGACCGCCGGGGGTATCTCCTACGAGCAGTACTTC
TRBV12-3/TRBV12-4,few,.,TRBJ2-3,CASSFIEGDTQYF,TGTGCCAGCAGCTTTATAGAAGGGGATACGCAGTATTTT
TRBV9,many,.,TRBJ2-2,CASSVEVNYNTGELFF,TGTGCCAGCAGCGTAGAAGTTAACTACAACACCGGGGAGCTGTTTTTT
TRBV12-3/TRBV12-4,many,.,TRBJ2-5,CASSFWGQETQYF,TGTGCCAGCAGTTTCTGGGGCCAAGAGACCCAGTACTTC
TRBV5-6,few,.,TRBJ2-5,CASNAWGETQYF,TGTGCCAGCAACGCCTGGGGGGAGACCCAGTACTTC
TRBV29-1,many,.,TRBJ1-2,CSIHLVGYTF,TGCAGCATCCATCTGGTCGGCTACACCTTC
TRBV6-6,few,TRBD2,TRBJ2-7,CASSTPGLAEVRQYF,TGTGCCAGCAGCACCCCGGGACTAGCAGAGGTTAGGCAGTACTTC
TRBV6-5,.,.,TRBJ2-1,CPSSGAGAKWNEQFF,TGTCCCAGCAGTGGGGCGGGGGCGAAGTGGAATGAGCAGTTCTTC
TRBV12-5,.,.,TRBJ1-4,CASGIGQSHEKLFF,TGTGCTAGTGGTATAGGACAGAGTCATGAAAAACTGTTTTTT
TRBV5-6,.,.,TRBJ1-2,CASSLGQGPLANYGYTF,TGTGCCAGCAGCTTGGGTCAGGGGCCGTTAGCTAACTATGGCTACACCTTC
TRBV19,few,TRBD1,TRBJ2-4,CASSSLTGGQAKNIQYF,TGTGCCAGTAGTAGCCTCACAGGGGGGCAAGCCAAAAACATTCAGTACTTC
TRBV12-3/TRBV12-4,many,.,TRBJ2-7,CASSLSQGSYEQYF,TGTGCCAGCAGTTTGTCCCAGGGTTCCTACGAGCAGTACTTC
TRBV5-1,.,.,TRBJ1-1,CASSLDISTEAFF,TGCGCCAGCAGCCTGGACATTAGCACTGAAGCTTTCTTT
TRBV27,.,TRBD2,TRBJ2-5,CASKREGRETQYF,TGTGCCAGCAAGCGGGAGGGCCGGGAGACCCAGTACTTC
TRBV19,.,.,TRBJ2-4,CASSTVMGAKNIQYF,TGTGCCAGTAGTACGGTGATGGGGGCCAAAAACATTCAGTACTTC
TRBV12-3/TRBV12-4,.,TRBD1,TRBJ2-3,CASSLRQGDTQYF,TGTGCCAGCAGTTTGAGACAGGGGGATACGCAGTATTTT
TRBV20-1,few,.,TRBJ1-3,CSASERGHGNTIYF,TGCAGTGCTAGTGAACGGGGCCACGGAAACACCATATATTTT
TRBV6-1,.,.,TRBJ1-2,CASSLWGAGGYTF,TGTGCCAGCAGTCTCTGGGGGGCCGGTGGCTACACCTTC
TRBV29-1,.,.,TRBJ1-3,CSVAPDRVSGNTIYF,TGCAGCGTTGCCCCTGACCGAGTCTCTGGAAACACCATATATTTT
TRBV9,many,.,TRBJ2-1,CASSVGGEMPFF,TGTGCCAGCAGCGTAGGGGGGGAGATGCCGTTCTTC
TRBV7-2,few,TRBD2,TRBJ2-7,CASTSGGSYEQYF,TGTGCCAGCACCTCGGGGGGCTCCTACGAGCAGTACTTC
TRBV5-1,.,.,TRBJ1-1,CASSYSGGGLNTEAFF,TGCGCCAGCAGCTATTCCGGGGGAGGGTTGAACACTGAAGCTTTCTTT
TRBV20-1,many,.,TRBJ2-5,CSARRAGNQETQYF,TGCAGTGCTAGGCGGGCAGGAAACCAAGAGACCCAGTACTTC
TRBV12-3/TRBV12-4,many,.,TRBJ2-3,CASSFGGLTDTQYF,TGTGCCAGCAGTTTTGGGGGACTTACAGATACGCAGTATTTT
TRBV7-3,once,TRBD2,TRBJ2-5,CASRFGAGVEETQYF,TGTGCCAGCAGGTTCGGGGCGGGAGTGGAGGAGACCCAGTACTTC
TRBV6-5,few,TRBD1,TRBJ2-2,CASSYSTGSNTGELFF,TGTGCCAGCAGTTACTCGACAGGGTCTAACACCGGGGAGCTGTTTTTT
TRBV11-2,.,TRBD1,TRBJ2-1,CASSSRGQLSDEQFF,TGTGCCAGCAGCTCCCGGGGACAGCTATCGGATGAGCAGTTCTTC
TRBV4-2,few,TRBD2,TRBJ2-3,CASSQDQGGSGADTQYF,TGTGCCAGCAGCCAAGATCAGGGCGGGAGTGGGGCGGATACGCAGTATTTT
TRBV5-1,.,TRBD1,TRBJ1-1,CASGGTGQGTEAFF,TGCGCCAGCGGCGGGACAGGTCAAGGCACTGAAGCTTTCTTT
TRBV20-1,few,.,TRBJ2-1,CSARAPSYNEQFF,TGCAGTGCTAGAGCCCCTAGCTACAATGAGCAGTTCTTC
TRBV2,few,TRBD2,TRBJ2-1,CASHAAGVGEQFF,TGTGCCAGCCATGCAGCGGGAGTAGGTGAGCAGTTCTTC
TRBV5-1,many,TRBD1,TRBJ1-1,CASSLAGTASEAFF,TGCGCCAGCAGCTTGGCCGGGACAGCAAGTGAAGCTTTCTTT
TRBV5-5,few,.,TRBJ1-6,CASSRGYSSPLHF,TGTGCCAGCAGCCGGGGGTACAGTTCACCCCTCCACTTT
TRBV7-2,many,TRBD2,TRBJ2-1,CASSLERLAGVSGEQFF,TGTGCCAGCAGCTTAGAACGTCTAGCGGGAGTGAGCGGTGAGCAGTTCTTC
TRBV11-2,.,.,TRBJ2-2,CASRQGLPRTGELFF,TGTGCCAGCAGACAGGGACTCCCCCGCACCGGGGAGCTGTTTTTT
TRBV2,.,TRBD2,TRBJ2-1,CASSGLAGESSYNEQFF,TGTGCCAGCAGTGGCCTAGCGGGGGAGAGCTCCTACAATGAGCAGTTCTTC
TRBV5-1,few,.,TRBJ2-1,CASSLGGRDNEQFF,TGCGCCAGCAGCTTAGGCGGTAGGGACAATGAGCAGTTCTTC
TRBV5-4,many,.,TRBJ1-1,CASNMDGVTEAFF,TGTGCCAGCAACATGGATGGAGTCACTGAAGCTTTCTTT
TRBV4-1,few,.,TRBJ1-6,CASSQDRGSPLHF,TGCGCCAGCAGCCAGGACCGGGGCTCACCCCTCCACTTT
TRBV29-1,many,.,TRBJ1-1,CSVLGRMRLEAFF,TGCAGCGTCCTAGGGCGGATGCGACTTGAAGCTTTCTTT
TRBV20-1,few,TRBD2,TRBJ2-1,CSRSGRRLSEQFF,TGCAGTCGAAGCGGGAGGAGACTCAGTGAGCAGTTCTTC